The 27 T cell receptor beta chains presented below share a single source sample, sequenced in a study of control samples from healthy donors and cancer patients. The table came from immunoSEQ multiplex PCR; TCRdb's copy has only in-frame clones and leaves some out. This table has fewer than 40,000 clones, roughly 95% appearing once. Material: blood. The receptors derive from a man aged 55 to 69 in good health.

This chain joins TRBV15 and TRBJ2-6; no clear D. This CDR3 is 15 amino acids long. From germline, CDR1 is LNHNV and CDR2 YYDKDF (reference sequence). Trimming removed 0 bases at V and 0 bases at J, with 3 bases between. For the CDR3, the DNA is TGTGCCACCAGCAGAGACATCTCTGGGGCCAACGTCCTGACTTTC. This translates into CATSRDISGANVLTF.

Remarks on this clone: At one boundary the junction diverges from the germline segment, which might be a read error. This chain uses TRBV7-9 with TRBJ2-1, with unresolved D. Germline CDR1 and CDR2: SEHNR and FQNEAQ (reference sequence). This CDR3 contains 13 residues. The CDR3 reads CASSLIDDPTALF. The CDR3 DNA reads TGTGCCAGCAGCTTAATCGACGACCCAACGGCGCTCTTC.

The chain recombines TRBV18 with TRBJ2-7; possibly TRBD2 for D (5 bases). V lost 3 bases and J lost 1, with 7 bases in between. This CDR3 is built from 13 residues. Germline V lookup: CDR1 KGHSH, CDR2 LQKENI. The CDR3 DNA sequence: TGTGCCAGCTCACCTCAGCGGTCCTACGAGCAGTACTTC. It yields the protein CASSPQRSYEQYF.

The chain couples TRBV28 to TRBJ1-1; D is unclear. Trimming pared 2 bases from V and 2 bases from J, leaving 9 bases between. Germline V gene data show CDR1 as MDHEN and CDR2 as SYDVKM. The length of the CDR3 is 14 residues. The CDR3 nucleotides read TGTGCCAGCAGTTTACGAACTCTTAACACTGAAGCTTTCTTT. Protein product: CASSLRTLNTEAFF.

To note about this clone: Additional DNA sequences in this sample encode the identical CDR3. This chain uses TRBV18 with TRBJ1-1; possible D gene TRBD1, 5 bases. This CDR3 is 13 amino acids long. The germline V gene encodes CDR1 KGHSH and CDR2 LQKENI. V gave up 2 bases and J gave up 1 base, with 5 bases separating them. The CDR3 coding sequence is TGTGCCAGCTCACCAGGGACGAACACTGAAGCTTTCTTT. Its translation: CASSPGTNTEAFF.

The genes are TRBV6-5 and TRBJ1-3; D gene ambiguous. This CDR3 comprises 15 residues. Per germline, CDR1 MNHEY and CDR2 SVGAGI. V dropped 0 bases and J dropped 4 bases, with 10 bases sitting between them. CDR3 nucleotide sequence: TGTGCCAGCAGTTACTCCCCGTCGATCGGAAACACCATATATTTT. This sequence encodes CASSYSPSIGNTIYF.

In its sample, this clone was seen once. The rearrangement uses TRBV28 and TRBJ1-2; D is possibly TRBD1 (5 bases). The CDR3 is made up of 12 amino acids. Trimming left V 5 bases short and J 8 bases short, with 12 bases between. Germline V gene data show CDR1 as MDHEN and CDR2 as SYDVKM. CDR3 loop: CASSVQGGGYTF. The DNA of the CDR3 is TGTGCCAGCAGTGTGCAGGGAGGGGGCTACACCTTC.

V is TRBV7-2 and J is TRBJ2-3, with D perhaps matching TRBD1 or TRBD2 (5 bases each). V lost 5 bases to trimming and J lost 0 bases, with 9 bases between them. The CDR3 covers 14 residues. Per germline, CDR1 SGHTA and CDR2 FQGNSA. The CDR3 coding sequence is TGTGCCAGCAGCCGGGACGGTAGCACAGATACGCAGTATTTT. Its translation: CASSRDGSTDTQYF. The full variable domain, its missing parts supplied by reference TRBV7-2 and TRBJ2-3, is GAGVSQSPSNKVTEKGKDVELRCDPISGHTALYWYRQSLGQGLEFLIYFQGNSAPDKSGLPSDRFSAERTGGSVSTLTIQRTQQEDSAVYLCASSRDGSTDTQYFGPGTRLTVL.

This CDR3 is CASSLAGPAEQFF. CDR3 nucleotides: TGTGCCAGCAGCTTAGCCGGGCCGGCTGAGCAGTTCTTC. The rearrangement uses TRBV11-2 and TRBJ2-1; D remains unclear. The CDR3 contains 13 residues. V dropped 1 base and J dropped 9 bases, with 10 bases sitting between them. The germline V gene has CDR1 SGHAT and CDR2 FQNNGV.

The chain employs TRBV19 and TRBJ1-2; D call uncertain. The germline V gene encodes CDR1 LNHDA and CDR2 SQIVND (reference sequence). V was trimmed by 3 bases and J by 3 bases, leaving 5 bases between them. The CDR3 extends over 12 amino acids. The CDR3 spells CASSMSDYGYTF. CDR3 sequence (DNA): TGTGCCAGTAGTATGTCCGACTATGGCTACACCTTC.

The V and J genes are TRBV19 and TRBJ1-5; tentative D call: TRBD1 (6 bases). This CDR3 has 15 amino acids. The germline gives CDR1 LNHDA, CDR2 SQIVND (reference sequence). The ends were cut back, 5 bases at V and 2 bases at J, with 13 bases in the middle. CDR3 loop: CASSSTGSGNQPQHF. CDR3 nucleotides: TGTGCCAGTAGTTCCACAGGGTCTGGCAATCAGCCCCAGCATTTT. The variable domain in full, with the rest retrieved from reference TRBV19 and TRBJ1-5, is DGGITQSPKYLFRKEGQNVTLSCEQNLNHDAMYWYRQDPGQGLRLIYYSQIVNDFQKGDIAEGYSVSREKKESFPLTVTSAQKNPTAFYLCASSSTGSGNQPQHFGDGTRLSIL.

The rearrangement joins TRBV10-1 to TRBJ2-7; unclear D gene. Deletions cut 0 bases from V and 6 bases from J, with 15 bases between. Looked up from germline, CDR1 is WNHNN and CDR2 is SYGVQD (reference sequence). The CDR3 is 15 residues long. The CDR3 nucleotides are TGCGCCAGCAGTGAGTCGAGCCGGGCCTGGGGCGAGCAGTACTTC. As protein: CASSESSRAWGEQYF.

The chain has TRBV7-8 and TRBJ1-6; no firm D call. The CDR3 totals 15 residues. Germline loops: CDR1 SGHVS, CDR2 FQNEAQ. Trimming pared 1 base from V and 1 base from J, leaving 5 bases between. CDR3 region: CASSLGRSYNSPLHF. The CDR3, as DNA: TGTGCCAGCAGCTTAGGGCGGTCCTATAATTCACCCCTCCACTTT.

The sample holds one count of this clone. The chain links TRBV10-3 to TRBJ1-6; the D gene is possibly TRBD1 (6 bases). The CDR3 is 15 amino acids. The V gene lost 6 bases and the J gene lost 8 bases, with 17 bases spanning the gap. Germline CDR1 is ENHRY and CDR2 is SYGVKD. CDR3 protein: CAIRQGGGRDSPLHF. The CDR3 DNA reads as TGTGCCATCAGACAGGGTGGGGGACGGGATTCACCCCTCCACTTT.

The rearrangement joins TRBV21-1 to TRBJ1-2; the table's D gene call, TRBD1, was not cross checked with the DNA. TRBV21-1 is shown as a pseudogene. The CDR3 contains 15 residues. Written as DNA, the CDR3 is TGTGCCAGCAGAAGGGACAGGGGGCGAGGATATGGCTACACCTTC. Amino acids: CASRRDRGRGYGYTF.

The gene calls are TRBV3-1 (or the pseudogene TRBV3-2) and TRBJ2-5; TRBD2 is a possible D gene (5 bases). The CDR3 contains 13 residues. V lost 2 bases to trimming and J lost 7 bases, with 11 bases between them. CDR1 is LGHDT, CDR2 YNNKEL, per germline (reference sequence). Written as DNA, the CDR3 is TGTGCCAGCAGCCAATCAAAGGAGGCGACCCAGTACTTC. Translated: CASSQSKEATQYF.

As concerns this clone: An end of the junction does not agree with germline; a read error may underlie this. This sample includes further DNA sequences coding for the same CDR3. The genes are TRBV19 and TRBJ1-5; D gene uncertain. Germline V gene data show CDR1 as LNHDA and CDR2 as SQIVND (reference sequence). This CDR3 region has 15 residues. Here the CDR3 DNA reads TGCGCCAGTAACCTGGCGGGAAGGGGCAATCAGCCCCAGCATTTT. Its protein is CASNLAGRGNQPQHF.

This clone appeared once. The chain combines TRBV19 with TRBJ2-1; D possibly corresponds to TRBD2 (8 bases). The ends were cut back, 5 bases at V and 10 bases at J, with 18 bases in the middle. Germline-derived CDR1 and CDR2 are LNHDA and SQIVND (reference sequence). This CDR3 spans 14 amino acids. CDR3 sequence (DNA): TGTGCCAGTAGTGGGACTAGGGGGCTGGGGGAGCAGTTCTTC. Translated, it gives CASSGTRGLGEQFF. Drawing the rest from reference TRBV19 and TRBJ2-1, the complete variable domain is DGGITQSPKYLFRKEGQNVTLSCEQNLNHDAMYWYRQDPGQGLRLIYYSQIVNDFQKGDIAEGYSVSREKKESFPLTVTSAQKNPTAFYLCASSGTRGLGEQFFGPGTRLTVL.

The chain is built from TRBV6-1 and TRBJ1-1, with a tentative D call TRBD1 (5 bases). V was clipped by 0 bases and J by 0 bases, with 5 bases between them. The CDR3 loop spans 14 amino acids. Looked up from germline, CDR1 is MNHNS and CDR2 is SASEGT. The CDR3 DNA is TGTGCCAGCAGTGAAGCGGGGGTGAACACTGAAGCTTTCTTT. It yields the protein CASSEAGVNTEAFF.

This rearrangement joins TRBV6-5 to TRBJ1-6; TRBD1 might be the D (6 bases). This CDR3 has 15 residues. Between the trimmed V and J ends, which lost 2 bases and 7 bases, there was a span of 12 bases. The germline V gene encodes CDR1 MNHEY and CDR2 SVGAGI. This chain's CDR3 is CASSYDPRGNSPLHF. In nucleotides, the CDR3 is TGTGCCAGCAGTTACGACCCCAGGGGAAATTCACCCCTCCACTTT.

Only one count was recorded for this clone. The rearrangement joins TRBV6-6 to TRBJ1-1; 11 bases match TRBD1. In germline, CDR1 is MNHNY, CDR2 SVGAGI (reference sequence). The CDR3 is 12 amino acids. With V trimmed by 6 bases and J by 12 bases, 6 bases remained unmatched. The CDR3 bases are TGTGCCAGCAGCTGGGACAGGGGGGATCCTTTCTTT. Amino acids: CASSWDRGDPFF.

The J gene is TRBJ2-7, the V gene TRBV11-2; 8 bases agree with TRBD1. Per the germline V gene, CDR1 is SGHAT and CDR2 is FQNNGV. The CDR3 has 13 residues. Trimming at V came to 5 bases and at J to 5 bases, leaving 5 bases not matched to a gene. DNA of the CDR3: TGTGCCAGCAGCCCCTTGGACAGGGACGAGCAGTACTTC. Translation: CASSPLDRDEQYF.

This chain's CDR3 is CASSLSQAANTGELFF. The CDR3 region has the DNA TGTGCCAGCAGCTTAAGCCAGGCAGCGAACACCGGGGAGCTGTTTTTT. The genes are TRBV7-3 and TRBJ2-2; no definite D call. The CDR3 extends over 16 amino acids. V dropped 1 base and J dropped 0 bases, with 9 bases sitting between them. The germline V gene has CDR1 SGHTA and CDR2 FQGTGA.

This chain links TRBV5-6 with TRBJ2-3; TRBD1 might be the D (5 bases). V shed 0 bases and J shed 2 bases, with 10 bases lying between them. Per the germline V gene, CDR1 is SGHDT and CDR2 is YYEEEE. The CDR3 spans 15 residues. The CDR3 reads CASSLVQDLTDTQYF. CDR3 DNA sequence: TGTGCCAGCAGCTTGGTACAGGATCTCACAGATACGCAGTATTTT.

This rearrangement joins TRBV7-2 to TRBJ2-2; D is ambiguous. Trimming took off 1 base at V and 5 bases at J, with 2 bases between the two ends. The CDR3 has 12 residues. Germline V lookup: CDR1 SGHTA, CDR2 FQGNSA. DNA of the CDR3: TGTGCCAGCAGCTTAGGTACCGGGGAGCTGTTTTTT. This translates into CASSLGTGELFF.

This clone is a singleton in its sample. The chain is built from TRBV5-1 and TRBJ2-3; no reliable D call. The V end lost 0 bases, the J end lost 4 bases, and 3 bases lay between the germline ends. This CDR3 comprises 12 residues. The germline V gene has CDR1 SGHRS and CDR2 YFSETQ. The CDR3 loop is CASSLAPDTQYF. The CDR3, as DNA: TGCGCCAGCAGCTTGGCCCCAGATACGCAGTATTTT.

Written as DNA, the CDR3 is TGTGCCAGCAGCCAAGGGACCGTTAATCAGCCCCAGCATTTT. This codes for CASSQGTVNQPQHF. V usage is TRBV3-1 (or the pseudogene TRBV3-2) and J usage is TRBJ1-5; D unclear. CDR1 is LGHDT, CDR2 YNNKEL, per germline (reference sequence). Deletions cut 1 base from V and 4 bases from J, with 8 bases between. The CDR3 sequence is 14 residues long.